This record covers a single T cell receptor (beta chain). This sample was included in a study of blood T cell repertoires in COVID-19. Generated by immunoSEQ multiplex PCR, the TCRdb table keeps only in-frame clones and is missing some. This sample yields tens of thousands of clones, of which around 89% are seen a single time; 1% to 1.5% belongs to the top ten. This CDR3 has 14 amino acids. The V gene's germline CDR1 is SGHDT and CDR2 YYEEEE. V lost 3 bases to trimming and J lost 1 base, with 8 bases between them. Sequencing input: peripheral blood. This clonotype originated in a woman in her sixties or seventies with acute or convalescent COVID-19. The genes are TRBV5-6 and TRBJ2-1; D call uncertain. Here the CDR3 reads CASSYRSSYNEQFF. The CDR3 DNA is TGTGCCAGCAGCTACCGTAGTTCCTACAATGAGCAGTTCTTC.